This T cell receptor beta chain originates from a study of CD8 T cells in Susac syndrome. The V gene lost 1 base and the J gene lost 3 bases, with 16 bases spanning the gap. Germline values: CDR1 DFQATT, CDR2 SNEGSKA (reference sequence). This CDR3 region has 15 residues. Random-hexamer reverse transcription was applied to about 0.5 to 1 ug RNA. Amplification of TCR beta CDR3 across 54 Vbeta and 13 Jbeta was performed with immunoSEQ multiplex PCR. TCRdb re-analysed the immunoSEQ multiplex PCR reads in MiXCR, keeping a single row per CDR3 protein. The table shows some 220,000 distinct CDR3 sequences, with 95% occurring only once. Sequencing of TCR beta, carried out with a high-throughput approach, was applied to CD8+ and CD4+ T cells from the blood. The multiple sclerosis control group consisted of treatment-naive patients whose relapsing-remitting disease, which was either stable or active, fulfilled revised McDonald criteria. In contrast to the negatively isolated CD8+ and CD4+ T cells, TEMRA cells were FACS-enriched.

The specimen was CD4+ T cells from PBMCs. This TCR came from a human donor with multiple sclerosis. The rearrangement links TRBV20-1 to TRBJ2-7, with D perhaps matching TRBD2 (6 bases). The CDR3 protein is CSARARRGSGYEQYF. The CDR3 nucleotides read TGCAGTGCTAGAGCACGACGGGGTAGCGGCTACGAGCAGTACTTC.